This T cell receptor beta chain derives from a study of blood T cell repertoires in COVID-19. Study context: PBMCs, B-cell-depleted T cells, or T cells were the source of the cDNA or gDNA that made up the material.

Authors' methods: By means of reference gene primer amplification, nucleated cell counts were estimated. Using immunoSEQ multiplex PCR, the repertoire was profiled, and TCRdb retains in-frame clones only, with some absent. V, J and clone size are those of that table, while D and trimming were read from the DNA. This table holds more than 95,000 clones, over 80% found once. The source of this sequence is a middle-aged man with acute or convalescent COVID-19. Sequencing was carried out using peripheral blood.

The CDR3 loop reads CASKPGLDFHEQYF. The CDR3, as DNA: TGTGCCAGCAAACCGGGACTAGACTTCCACGAGCAGTACTTC. V is TRBV28 and J is TRBJ2-7; 8 bases are a match to TRBD2. V lost 7 bases, J lost 5 bases, and 10 bases stayed unmatched. Germline-derived CDR1 and CDR2 are MDHEN and SYDVKM. The CDR3 has 14 residues. Combining the CDR3 with reference TRBV28 and TRBJ2-7 gives the whole variable domain DVKVTQSSRYLVKRTGEKVFLECVQDMDHENMFWYRQDPGLGLRLIYFSYDVKMKEKGDIPEGYSVSREKKERFSLILESASTNQTSMYLCASKPGLDFHEQYFGPGTRLTVT.